A selection of T cell receptor beta chains follows, all from one sample in a study of cytomegalovirus exposure and HLA in healthy donors. Data came from immunoSEQ multiplex PCR; TCRdb stores just in-frame clones and leaves some out. The sample has 130,000 to 150,000 clones, around three quarters seen once. Sequenced: PBMCs. The receptors derive from a woman aged 18 to 35 in good health and CMV-seropositive. The CDR3 runs from the conserved cysteine through the conserved F or W. The order of the fields is clone size, CDR3 length, J gene, D gene, V gene, CDR3 DNA, CDR3 protein. D genes are given only for firm matches. Size is omitted from some rows. Given values are once, few, many or a class for expanded clones.

few	14	TRBJ1-2	.	TRBV5-1	TGCGCCAGCAGCCAAGAGACAGCTAACTATGGCTACACCTTC	CASSQETANYGYTF
.	15	TRBJ1-1	TRBD1	TRBV29-1	TGCAGCGGTAAGGGACAGGGGGCGCAGAACACTGAAGCTTTCTTT	CSGKGQGAQNTEAFF
.	15	TRBJ2-3	TRBD2	TRBV5-4	TGTGCCAGCAGCTTGGCCCAGCGGGGGCCAGATACGCAGTATTTT	CASSLAQRGPDTQYF
.	14	TRBJ2-7	TRBD2	TRBV7-2	TGTGCCAGCAGCCCCCAGCGGGGCCCGTGGGAGCAGTACTTC	CASSPQRGPWEQYF
.	16	TRBJ2-6	TRBD1	TRBV7-9	TGTGCCAGCAGCTTCCTGACAGGGTCTGGGGCCAACGTCCTGACTTTC	CASSFLTGSGANVLTF
.	16	TRBJ1-3	TRBD1	TRBV5-1	TGCGCCAGCAGCTTTGGGACAGTGGCCTCTGGAAACACCATATATTTT	CASSFGTVASGNTIYF
.	12	TRBJ2-7	TRBD1	TRBV6-6	TGTGCCAGCAGGCGCCGGGACAGCGAGCAGTACTTC	CASRRRDSEQYF
.	14	TRBJ1-4	.	TRBV5-4	TGTGCCAGCAGCTTGCCAGGAGGAGGCGAAAAACTGTTTTTT	CASSLPGGGEKLFF
once	14	TRBJ1-2	.	TRBV28	TGTGCCAGCAGTCGATCGGGAAGCTTCTATGGCTACACCTTC	CASSRSGSFYGYTF
.	16	TRBJ1-2	TRBD1	TRBV4-1	TGCGCCAGCAGCCAAGAATCGGCCTGGACAGGTGATGGCTACACCTTC	CASSQESAWTGDGYTF
once	13	TRBJ1-2	.	TRBV6-5	TGTGCCAGCAGTTACGGCTTTTTCGATGGCTACACCTTC	CASSYGFFDGYTF
.	14	TRBJ2-2	.	TRBV9	TGTGCCAGCAGCGTAGCTAGCCAGGCCGGGGAGCTGTTTTTT	CASSVASQAGELFF
few	15	TRBJ1-2	TRBD1	TRBV19	TGTGCCAGTAGCAACCGACAGGGCTCTAACTATGGCTACACCTTC	CASSNRQGSNYGYTF
.	15	TRBJ1-2	TRBD1	TRBV18	TGTGCCAGCTCACGCGGGACAGGAAATAACTATGGCTACACCTTC	CASSRGTGNNYGYTF
.	16	TRBJ1-2	TRBD1	TRBV6-1	TGTGCCAGCAGTGGCCCCAGGACAGGGGAGGGCTATGGCTACACCTTC	CASSGPRTGEGYGYTF
.	14	TRBJ2-1	.	TRBV10-1	TGCGCCAGCTCTCGACTAGGCTCCTACAATGAGCAGTTCTTC	CASSRLGSYNEQFF
few	16	TRBJ2-3	.	TRBV28	TGTGCCAGCGACGACCCGATCGGGAGAAGCACAGATACGCAGTATTTT	CASDDPIGRSTDTQYF
.	16	TRBJ1-1	.	TRBV7-6	TGTGCCAGCAGCGACGGACAGCAGCCTGTGAACACTGAAGCTTTCTTT	CASSDGQQPVNTEAFF
.	19	TRBJ1-6	.	TRBV2	TGTGCCAGCAGTGAAAGGGGTCGGCAGACTCGCTCCTATAATTCACCCCTCCACTTT	CASSERGRQTRSYNSPLHF
.	14	TRBJ1-1	TRBD1	TRBV7-8	TGTGCCAGCAGACTTCTCGGACAGGGCGGTGAAGCTTTCTTT	CASRLLGQGGEAFF
.	18	TRBJ1-6	.	TRBV27	TGTGCCAGCAGAAGGGGGTTTCAGACAAGCTCCTATAATTCACCCCTCCACTTT	CASRRGFQTSSYNSPLHF
.	18	TRBJ1-1	.	TRBV21-1	TGTGCCAGCAGCAAAGCGCTAAGGGACAGGAAAGGAGACACTGAAGCTTTCTTT	CASSKALRDRKGDTEAFF
.	13	TRBJ1-1	.	TRBV29-1	TGCAGCGTTGCTGGCCAACTGGGGAGTGGAGCTTTCTTT	CSVAGQLGSGAFF
.	12	TRBJ2-7	.	TRBV5-1	TGCGCCAGCAGCCCCGACTACTACGAGCAGTACTTC	CASSPDYYEQYF
.	12	TRBJ1-2	TRBD1	TRBV6-5	TGTGCCAGCAGCAGGACAGGGTATGGCTACACCTTC	CASSRTGYGYTF
.	16	TRBJ1-6	.	TRBV6-1	TGTGCCAGCAGTGAAGGACGGCTCAGGTTGAATTCACCCCTCCACTTT	CASSEGRLRLNSPLHF
once	17	TRBJ2-3	TRBD2	TRBV11-2	TGTGCCAGCAGCTTTACTAGCGGGGGGGCGGGCACAGATACGCAGTATTTT	CASSFTSGGAGTDTQYF
.	15	TRBJ2-5	TRBD1	TRBV15	TGTGCCACAGAATTCGACAGGGGCCTGGTGGAGACCCAGTACTTC	CATEFDRGLVETQYF
.	19	TRBJ1-6	TRBD1	TRBV28	TGTGCCAGCAGTTTATACAAAACGGACAGGGGGGGCGTAAAGGCACCCCTCCACTTT	CASSLYKTDRGGVKAPLHF
.	13	TRBJ2-3	.	TRBV10-1	TGCGCCAGCAGCCCCCCTTCGCAGGATACGCAGTATTTT	CASSPPSQDTQYF
.	19	TRBJ1-1	TRBD1	TRBV15	TGTGCCACCAGCAGGGACAGGTTATCTGTGGTTTCCATGAACACTGAAGCTTTCTTT	CATSRDRLSVVSMNTEAFF
.	15	TRBJ2-1	.	TRBV2	TGTGCCAGCAGTGCGTGGCAGGGGCTTCGGGATGAGCAGTTCTTC	CASSAWQGLRDEQFF
.	16	TRBJ2-3	TRBD2	TRBV5-1	TGCGCCAGCAGCTTGGCCCTCGGGGGGGAGTCAGATACGCAGTATTTT	CASSLALGGESDTQYF
.	16	TRBJ1-6	TRBD1	TRBV5-6	TGTGCCAGCAGCGGACCTGCGACAGGGGGAAATTCACCCCTCCACTTT	CASSGPATGGNSPLHF
.	14	TRBJ1-1	TRBD1	TRBV6-1	TGTGCCAGCAGACAGACAGGGGGTAGCACTGAAGCTTTCTTT	CASRQTGGSTEAFF
.	15	TRBJ1-2	.	TRBV6-6	TGTGCCAGCAGCACTAAAGGGGGTACTAACTATGGCTACACCTTC	CASSTKGGTNYGYTF
once	14	TRBJ1-2	TRBD1	TRBV7-2	TGTGCCAGCAGCTTTCTCGGACAGGGGGGCGGCTACACCTTC	CASSFLGQGGGYTF
.	18	TRBJ1-3	.	TRBV4-1	TGCGCCAGCAGCCAAGATTGGATAGGACAGCTGGCTGGAAACACCATATATTTT	CASSQDWIGQLAGNTIYF
.	13	TRBJ1-1	.	TRBV5-4	TGTGCCAGCAGCTTGTTTGGCAGGTTTGAAGCTTTCTTT	CASSLFGRFEAFF
.	13	TRBJ1-1	TRBD1	TRBV29-1	TGCAGCGCCCTGGGACAGATGAACACTGAAGCTTTCTTT	CSALGQMNTEAFF
.	16	TRBJ1-5	TRBD1	TRBV19	TGTGCCAGTAGTATTCCCGGACAGGGGGCTCGTCAGCCCCAGCATTTT	CASSIPGQGARQPQHF
.	17	TRBJ1-6	.	TRBV30	TGTGCCTGGAGTGTACGGGCAGGGAAATTTGTCTCTTCACCCCTCCACTTT	CAWSVRAGKFVSSPLHF
.	13	TRBJ2-1	.	TRBV5-8	TGTGCCAGCAGCTTGTACGACAACAATGAGCAGTTCTTC	CASSLYDNNEQFF
.	15	TRBJ1-1	.	TRBV4-3	TGCGCCAGCAGCCAAGCGATACAGGTGAACACTGAAGCTTTCTTT	CASSQAIQVNTEAFF
.	11	TRBJ1-3	.	TRBV20-1	TGCAGTGCTCCCCAGACTGACACCATATATTTT	CSAPQTDTIYF
.	15	TRBJ2-7	.	TRBV10-1	TGCGCCAGCAGCCCGATCAGGACTATTTCCTACGAGCAGTACTTC	CASSPIRTISYEQYF
.	14	TRBJ1-5	TRBD1	TRBV6-5	TGTGCCAGCAGTCCGGGACAGCTCAATCAGCCCCAGCATTTT	CASSPGQLNQPQHF
.	17	TRBJ2-2	TRBD2	TRBV4-1	TGCGCCAGCAGCCTTGGACTAGCGGGGGTGCTTACCGGGGAGCTGTTTTTT	CASSLGLAGVLTGELFF
.	14	TRBJ2-2	.	TRBV2	TGTGCCAGCAGTGGACAGTCGAACACCGGGGAGCTGTTTTTT	CASSGQSNTGELFF
few	14	TRBJ2-5	.	TRBV6-1	TGTGCCAGCAGTTATAACGTCCAGGCGGAGACCCAGTACTTC	CASSYNVQAETQYF
.	16	TRBJ1-1	.	TRBV5-4	TGTGCCAGCAGCTTGGGCAGGGGCTACAGCGACGCTGAAGCTTTCTTT	CASSLGRGYSDAEAFF
.	16	TRBJ2-1	.	TRBV5-1	TGCGCCAGCAGTATAAAAGGGGCGATCTCCTACAATGAGCAGTTCTTC	CASSIKGAISYNEQFF